One sample yielded the 21 T cell receptor beta chains listed below, sequenced in a study of blood T cell repertoires in COVID-19. Here immunoSEQ multiplex PCR was the method, and the copy in TCRdb shows in-frame clones only, minus some. The sample includes approximately 92,000 clones, around 90% seen only once; the top ten take around 20%. Sample: peripheral blood. These receptors were obtained from a woman aged 55-70 years with COVID-19, enrolled during active disease.

This chain links TRBV6-2 or TRBV6-3 with TRBJ2-1, with 11 bases identical to TRBD1. Germline V gene sequence: CDR1 MNHEY, CDR2 SVGEGT. The CDR3 consists of 16 residues. J was trimmed by 6 bases and V by 4 bases; bases with no gene match: 8. For the CDR3, the DNA is TGTGCCAGCAGTTCAACCGGGACAGGGGGTTTCAATGAGCAGTTCTTC. Translated, it gives CASSSTGTGGFNEQFF.

The J gene is TRBJ2-1, the V gene TRBV7-7, with D perhaps TRBD2 (5 bases). Trimming cost V 4 bases and J 6 bases, with 7 bases left between them. The V gene's germline CDR1 is SSHAT and CDR2 FNYEAQ (reference sequence). CDR3 length: 12 residues. CDR3 DNA: TGTGCCAGCAGCTCCGAGGGCAATGAGCAGTTCTTC. Amino acid sequence: CASSSEGNEQFF.

V gene TRBV9 combines with J gene TRBJ1-5, with 7 nucleotides matching TRBD1. Trimming removed 2 bases from V and 4 bases from J; junction bases left unmatched: 6. CDR1 and CDR2 (germline): SGDLS, YYNGEE. The CDR3 has 15 residues. The CDR3 DNA sequence: TGTGCCAGCAGCGTTGGGATACAGGGGAATCAGCCCCAGCATTTT. Encoded protein: CASSVGIQGNQPQHF.

V usage is TRBV11-3 and J usage is TRBJ1-3; 8 bases are shared with TRBD1. After removal of 4 bases from V and 0 bases from J, the junction contained 17 bases not matched to a gene. CDR3 size: 20 residues. Germline loops: CDR1 SGHNT, CDR2 YENEEA. The CDR3 region is CASSYVTGGTDLSSGNTIYF. The CDR3 DNA reads as TGTGCCAGCAGCTATGTAACAGGGGGGACAGACCTGAGCTCTGGAAACACCATATATTTT.

This chain connects TRBV12-3 or TRBV12-4 to TRBJ1-2; 9 bases map to TRBD1. V shed 6 bases and J 6 bases; nucleotides not matched to a gene: 5. The CDR3 totals 13 residues. DNA for the CDR3: TGTGCCAGCAGCTGGGACAGGGATCATGGCTACACCTTC. This codes for CASSWDRDHGYTF.

CDR3: CASSYMSANYGYTF. CDR3 coding DNA: TGTGCCAGCAGTTACATGTCGGCTAACTATGGCTACACCTTC. The chain carries TRBV6-6 and TRBJ1-2, with D unclear. The V end lost 2 bases, the J end lost 0 bases, and 7 bases lay between the germline ends. The CDR3 runs 14 residues. CDR1 is MNHNY, CDR2 SVGAGI, per germline (reference sequence).

The chain uses TRBV7-9 and TRBJ1-4; tentative D call: TRBD1 (6 bases). Trimming left V 4 bases short and J 4 bases short, with 13 bases between. The CDR3 covers 15 residues. Germline V CDR1 and CDR2: SEHNR, FQNEAQ (reference sequence). CDR3 amino acids: CASSSQGESNEKLFF. Written as DNA, the CDR3 is TGTGCCAGCAGCTCACAGGGTGAGAGTAATGAAAAACTGTTTTTT.

The chain carries TRBV2 and TRBJ2-3; TRBD2 is a possible D gene (5 bases). The ends were cut back, 5 bases at V and 6 bases at J, with 18 bases in the middle. CDR3 length equals 15 residues. CDR1 SNHLY and CDR2 FYNNEI come from the germline V gene. The CDR3 DNA reads as TGTGCCAGCAGTCCCCCCGGGGTGGTTTCGGATACGCAGTATTTT. Its translation: CASSPPGVVSDTQYF. The full variable domain, rest sourced from reference TRBV2 and TRBJ2-3, is EPEVTQTPSHQVTQMGQEVILRCVPISNHLYFYWYRQILGQKVEFLVSFYNNEISEKSEIFDDQFSVERPDGSNFTLKIRSTKLEDSAMYFCASSPPGVVSDTQYFGPGTRLTVL.

This chain joins TRBV7-8 and TRBJ1-4; TRBD1 agrees at 7 bases. V trimming: 5 bases; J trimming: 3 bases; junction bases outside the gene matches: 6. Germline CDR1 reads SGHVS; CDR2 reads FQNEAQ. This CDR3 contains 15 residues. CDR3 bases: TGTGCCAGCAGCCCCAGGAGGGGGCCTAATGAAAAACTGTTTTTT. This translates into CASSPRRGPNEKLFF. The variable domain in full, with the rest retrieved from reference TRBV7-8 and TRBJ1-4, is GAGVSQSPRYKVAKRGQDVALRCDPISGHVSLFWYQQALGQGPEFLTYFQNEAQLDKSGLPSDRFFAERPEGSVSTLKIQRTQQEDSAVYLCASSPRRGPNEKLFFGSGTQLSVL.

The gene calls are TRBV18 and TRBJ1-4; 8 bases map to TRBD1. Trimming at V came to 4 bases and at J to 8 bases, leaving 6 bases not matched to a gene. Germline loops: CDR1 KGHSH, CDR2 LQKENI. The CDR3 contains 14 residues. The CDR3 loop is CASSRSTGGEKLFF. The CDR3 DNA is TGTGCCAGCTCACGCTCCACAGGGGGAGAAAAACTGTTTTTT.

The chain couples TRBV19 to TRBJ1-1, with D tentatively TRBD1 (5 bases). The CDR3 has 15 amino acids. V was trimmed by 1 base and J by 0 bases, leaving 9 bases between them. Per germline, CDR1 LNHDA and CDR2 SQIVND (reference sequence). This chain's CDR3 is CASSIGGTVNTEAFF. The DNA of the CDR3 is TGTGCCAGTAGTATAGGCGGGACCGTGAACACTGAAGCTTTCTTT. Together with reference TRBV19 and TRBJ1-1, the CDR3 gives the full variable domain: DGGITQSPKYLFRKEGQNVTLSCEQNLNHDAMYWYRQDPGQGLRLIYYSQIVNDFQKGDIAEGYSVSREKKESFPLTVTSAQKNPTAFYLCASSIGGTVNTEAFFGQGTRLTVV.

This clone has a single count. The V gene is TRBV3-1 (or the pseudogene TRBV3-2), the J gene TRBJ2-2, with D possibly being TRBD2 (6 bases). This CDR3 has 13 amino acids. The V end was cut by 4 bases, the J end by 4 bases, with 7 bases between. Germline loops: CDR1 LGHDT, CDR2 YNNKEL (reference sequence). In DNA, the CDR3 is TGTGCCAGCAGCCGGACTACCACCGGGGAGCTGTTTTTT. Translation gives CASSRTTTGELFF.

The CDR3, as DNA: TGTGCCAGCAGCCAGTCGACTTCGTACCAAGAGACCCAGTACTTC. Translation: CASSQSTSYQETQYF. The rearrangement joins TRBV3-1 (or the pseudogene TRBV3-2) to TRBJ2-5; D is unclear. This CDR3 region has 15 residues. Looked up from germline, CDR1 is LGHDT and CDR2 is YNNKEL (reference sequence). The germline V and J ends were trimmed by 3 bases and 0 bases, with 11 bases remaining between them.

This sequence joins TRBV19 and TRBJ2-7; D unresolved. Germline V CDR1 and CDR2: LNHDA, SQIVND (reference sequence). Trimming cost V 1 base and J 3 bases, with 7 bases left between them. This CDR3 contains 13 residues. The DNA of the CDR3 is TGTGCCAGTAGTATAGCGTTAAACTACGAGCAGTACTTC. This encodes CASSIALNYEQYF.

This chain uses TRBV3-1 (or the pseudogene TRBV3-2) with TRBJ2-2; 13 positions match TRBD2. Germline CDR1 reads LGHDT; CDR2 reads YNNKEL (reference sequence). This CDR3 comprises 19 residues. V was clipped by 1 base and J by 7 bases; unmatched bases: 12. The CDR3 is CASSQVPLLAGGSSGELFF. The CDR3 DNA is TGTGCCAGCAGCCAAGTTCCCCTACTAGCGGGGGGGTCCAGCGGGGAGCTGTTTTTT.

The chain links TRBV7-9 to TRBJ2-2, with a possible D match to TRBD1 (5 bases). CDR1 SEHNR and CDR2 FQNEAQ come from the germline V gene (reference sequence). The ends were cut back, 9 bases at V and 4 bases at J, with 6 bases in the middle. CDR3 size: 11 residues. CDR3 sequence (DNA): TGTGCCAGTGGGGCCACCGGGGAGCTGTTTTTT. Protein: CASGATGELFF.

The chain couples TRBV28 to TRBJ2-7, with D uncertain. The CDR3 is 12 residues long. V shed 8 bases and J shed 0 bases, with 8 bases lying between them. From germline, CDR1 is MDHEN and CDR2 SYDVKM. The CDR3 loop is CASVRSSYEQYF. The DNA of the CDR3 is TGTGCCAGCGTCCGGAGCTCCTACGAGCAGTACTTC.

The chain carries TRBV30 and TRBJ2-7, with D possibly being TRBD2 (5 bases). V lost 2 bases and J lost 3, with 8 bases in between. Germline values: CDR1 GTSNPN, CDR2 SVGIG (reference sequence). This CDR3 region has 12 residues. DNA of the CDR3: TGTGCCTGGAGTTCGGGATTCTACGAGCAGTACTTC. Translated: CAWSSGFYEQYF. The full variable domain, completed using reference TRBV30 and TRBJ2-7, is SQTIHQWPATLVQPVGSPLSLECTVEGTSNPNLYWYRQAAGRGLQLLFYSVGIGQISSEVPQNLSASRPQDRQFILSSKKLLLSDSGFYLCAWSSGFYEQYFGPGTRLTVT.

The V and J genes are TRBV19 and TRBJ1-1; maybe TRBD1 (5 bases). Trimming stripped 10 bases from V and 0 bases from J, with 12 bases between. The CDR3 runs 13 residues. Germline V gene data show CDR1 as LNHDA and CDR2 as SQIVND (reference sequence). Here the CDR3 reads CATLAGMNTEAFF. The CDR3 DNA reads as TGTGCCACCCTCGCAGGGATGAACACTGAAGCTTTCTTT.

This chain links TRBV4-2 with TRBJ2-1; 9 positions agree with TRBD2. This CDR3 is built from 15 residues. With 6 bases clipped from V and 4 bases from J, the junction kept 7 bases outside the gene matches. The germline V gene has CDR1 LGHNA and CDR2 YNFKEQ. The CDR3 sequence: CASRRSGGKYNEQFF. The CDR3 DNA is TGTGCCAGCAGGCGCAGCGGGGGGAAATACAATGAGCAGTTCTTC.

The chain recombines TRBV6-5 with TRBJ1-2; TRBD1 matches 7 bases. CDR1 is MNHEY and CDR2 is SVGAGI in the germline V gene. Trimming took 4 bases from V and 6 from J; bases not matched to a gene: 8. There are 14 residues in the CDR3. The CDR3 reads CASSFVGTAHGYTF. The CDR3, as DNA: TGTGCCAGCAGTTTCGTCGGGACAGCTCATGGCTACACCTTC.